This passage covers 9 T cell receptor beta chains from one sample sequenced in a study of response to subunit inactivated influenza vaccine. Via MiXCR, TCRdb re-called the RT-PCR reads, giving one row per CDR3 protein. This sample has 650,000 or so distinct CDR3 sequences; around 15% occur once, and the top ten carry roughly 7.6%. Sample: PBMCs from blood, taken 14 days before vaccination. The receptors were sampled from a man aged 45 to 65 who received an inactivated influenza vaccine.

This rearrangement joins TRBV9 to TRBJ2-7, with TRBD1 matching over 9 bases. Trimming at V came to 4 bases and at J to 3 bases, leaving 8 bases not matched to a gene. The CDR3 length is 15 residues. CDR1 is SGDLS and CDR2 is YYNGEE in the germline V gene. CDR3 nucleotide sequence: TGTGCCAGCAGCTTAGGGACAGGGAAAGGCTACGAGCAGTACTTC. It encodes CASSLGTGKGYEQYF.

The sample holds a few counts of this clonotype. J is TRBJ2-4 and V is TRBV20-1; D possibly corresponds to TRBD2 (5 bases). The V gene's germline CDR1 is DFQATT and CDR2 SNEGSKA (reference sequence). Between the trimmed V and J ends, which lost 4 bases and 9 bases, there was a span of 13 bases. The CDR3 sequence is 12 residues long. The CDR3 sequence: CSATPSGGIQYF. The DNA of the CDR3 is TGCAGTGCTACCCCCTCTGGAGGCATTCAGTACTTC.

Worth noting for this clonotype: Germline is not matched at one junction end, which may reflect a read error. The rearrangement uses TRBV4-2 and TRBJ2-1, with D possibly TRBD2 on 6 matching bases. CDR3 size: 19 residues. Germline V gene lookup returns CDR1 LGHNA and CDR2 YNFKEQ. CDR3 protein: CVSSTPGGSGPPHYNEQFF. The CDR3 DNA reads TGTGTCAGCAGCACTCCCGGGGGTAGCGGCCCTCCCCACTACAATGAGCAGTTCTTC.

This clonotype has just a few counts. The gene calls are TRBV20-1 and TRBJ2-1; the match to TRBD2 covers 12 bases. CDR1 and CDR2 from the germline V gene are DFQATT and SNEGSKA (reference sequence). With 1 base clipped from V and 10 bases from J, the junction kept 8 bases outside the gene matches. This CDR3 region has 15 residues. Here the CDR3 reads CSARGLAGGPGEQFF. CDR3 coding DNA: TGCAGTGCTAGAGGTCTAGCGGGGGGGCCTGGAGAGCAGTTCTTC.

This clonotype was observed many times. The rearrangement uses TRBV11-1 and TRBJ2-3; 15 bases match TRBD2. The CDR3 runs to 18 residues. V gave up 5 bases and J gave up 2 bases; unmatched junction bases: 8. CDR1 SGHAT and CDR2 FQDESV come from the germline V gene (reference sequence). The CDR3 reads CASSLGTSGGPSTDTQYF. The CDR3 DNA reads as TGTGCCAGCAGCCTAGGGACTAGCGGGGGGCCTTCCACAGATACGCAGTATTTT.

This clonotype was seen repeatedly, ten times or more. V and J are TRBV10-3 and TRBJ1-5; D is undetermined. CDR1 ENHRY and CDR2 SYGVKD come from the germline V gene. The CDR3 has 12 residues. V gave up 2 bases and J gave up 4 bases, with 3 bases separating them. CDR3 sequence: CAISEGNQPQHF. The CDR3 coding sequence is TGTGCCATCAGTGAGGGGAATCAGCCCCAGCATTTT.

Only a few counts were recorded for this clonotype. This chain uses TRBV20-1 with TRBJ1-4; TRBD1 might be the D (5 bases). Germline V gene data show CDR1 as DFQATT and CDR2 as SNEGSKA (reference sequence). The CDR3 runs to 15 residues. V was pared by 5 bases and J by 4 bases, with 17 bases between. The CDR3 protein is CSADDSKGNNEKLFF. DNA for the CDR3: TGCAGTGCTGATGACAGCAAGGGGAATAATGAAAAACTGTTTTTT.

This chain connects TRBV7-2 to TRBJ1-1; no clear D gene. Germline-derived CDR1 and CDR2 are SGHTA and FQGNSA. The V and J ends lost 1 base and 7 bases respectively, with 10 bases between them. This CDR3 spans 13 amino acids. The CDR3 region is CASSLDGYSEAFF. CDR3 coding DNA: TGTGCCAGCAGCTTAGATGGCTACAGTGAAGCTTTCTTT.

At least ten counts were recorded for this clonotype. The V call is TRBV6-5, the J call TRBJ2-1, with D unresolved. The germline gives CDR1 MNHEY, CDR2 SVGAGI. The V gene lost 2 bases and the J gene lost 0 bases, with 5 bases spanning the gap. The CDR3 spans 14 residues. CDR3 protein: CASSYDDSYNEQFF. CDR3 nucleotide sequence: TGTGCCAGCAGTTACGACGACTCCTACAATGAGCAGTTCTTC.